These 22 T cell receptor beta chains share one sample of origin, sequenced in a study of blood T cell repertoires in COVID-19. Produced via immunoSEQ multiplex PCR; TCRdb's table is partial and in-frame only. The sample contains approximately 110,000 clones, approximately 84% of which appear only once. Sequenced sample: peripheral blood. Receptor source: a woman aged 45-65 years with acute or convalescent COVID-19.

V is TRBV5-4 and J is TRBJ1-1; 10 positions match TRBD1. V trimming: 5 bases; J trimming: 11 bases; junction bases outside the gene matches: 12. CDR1 and CDR2 from the germline V gene are SGHNT and YYREEE (reference sequence). CDR3 length: 14 residues. The CDR3 DNA reads as TGTGCCAGCAGGCCCGGGACAGGGGCCGTCAAGGCTTTCTTT. Translation gives CASRPGTGAVKAFF.

The gene calls are TRBV6-4 and TRBJ2-3, with a tentative D call TRBD2 (5 bases). CDR3 size: 16 residues. V was cut by 3 bases and J by 0 bases, with 13 bases left in between. The germline V gene has CDR1 MRHNA and CDR2 SNTAGT. The CDR3 DNA reads TGTGCCAGCAGTGAAGGAGGCGTAGCAAGCACAGATACGCAGTATTTT. It specifies CASSEGGVASTDTQYF.

The chain has TRBV5-1 and TRBJ1-1; D is unclear. Germline lookup yields CDR1 SGHRS and CDR2 YFSETQ. Trimming took 0 bases from V and 8 from J, leaving 11 bases between them. The CDR3 extends over 13 amino acids. The DNA for the CDR3 is TGCGCCAGCAGCTTGGCGGTCCTCACCGAAGCTTTCTTT. It yields the protein CASSLAVLTEAFF.

The V and J genes are TRBV7-8 and TRBJ2-3; 8 nucleotides line up with TRBD2. The V segment lost 5 bases and the J segment 1 base; nucleotides outside the gene matches: 14. The CDR3 has 18 amino acids. The germline gives CDR1 SGHVS, CDR2 FQNEAQ. The CDR3 DNA reads TGTGCCAGCAGCCCGCGGACTAGCTCCCTTCAGGGCACAGATACGCAGTATTTT. This codes for CASSPRTSSLQGTDTQYF.

Only one count was recorded for this clone. The rearrangement joins TRBV5-4 to TRBJ1-1, with D possibly TRBD1 on 6 matching bases. The germline V gene encodes CDR1 SGHNT and CDR2 YYREEE (reference sequence). The germline V and J ends were trimmed by 4 bases and 1 base, with 14 bases remaining between them. The CDR3 is made up of 15 amino acids. CDR3 loop: CASSLGRQENTEAFF. The CDR3 coding sequence is TGTGCCAGCAGCCTCGGTCGACAGGAGAACACTGAAGCTTTCTTT.

The V and J genes are TRBV10-2 and TRBJ1-6; tentative D call: TRBD1 (5 bases). With 6 bases removed from V and 6 bases from J, the gap between germline ends came to 6 bases. CDR1 is WSHSY and CDR2 is SAAADI in the germline V gene. The CDR3 covers 12 residues. The CDR3 reads CASRGGNSPLHF. The CDR3 nucleotides read TGCGCCAGCAGGGGGGGTAATTCACCCCTCCACTTT.

The chain has TRBV19 and TRBJ1-1, with 10 nucleotides matching TRBD1. V dropped 4 bases and J dropped 5; count of bases not matched to a gene: 4. The CDR3 has 14 residues. Germline V gene lookup returns CDR1 LNHDA and CDR2 SQIVND (reference sequence). CDR3 nucleotide sequence: TGTGCCAGTAGTAGGGACAGGGGACGGACTGAAGCTTTCTTT. Translated, it gives CASSRDRGRTEAFF.

V is TRBV27 and J is TRBJ2-7; 7 bases match TRBD1. Germline assignment: CDR1 MNHEY and CDR2 SMNVEV (reference sequence). The CDR3 contains 16 residues. V shed 0 bases, J shed 1 base, and the junction held 6 bases outside the gene matches. CDR3 in DNA: TGTGCCAGCAGTTTATCGAAGGGGGCGAAGTCCTACGAGCAGTACTTC. It codes for CASSLSKGAKSYEQYF.

V usage is TRBV10-3 and J usage is TRBJ2-7; 8 nucleotides match TRBD2. Trimming cost V 6 bases and J 4 bases; bases outside gene matches: 5. CDR3 length: 13 residues. CDR1 and CDR2 (germline): ENHRY, SYGVKD. Here the CDR3 DNA reads TGTGCCATCAGGGACGGGGGGGTTTACGAGCAGTACTTC. The encoded protein is CAIRDGGVYEQYF.

The chain uses TRBV3-1 (or the pseudogene TRBV3-2) and TRBJ2-7; D gene unclear. Trimming pared 1 base from V and 9 bases from J, leaving 16 bases between. The V gene's germline CDR1 is LGHDT and CDR2 YNNKEL (reference sequence). There are 14 residues in the CDR3. CDR3 protein: CASSQGGRQRWQYF. CDR3 coding DNA: TGTGCCAGCAGCCAAGGTGGCAGGCAAAGGTGGCAGTACTTC.

In nucleotides, the CDR3 is TGTGCCAGCGGGACATCCTCTGGAAACACCATATATTTT. It yields the protein CASGTSSGNTIYF. This sequence joins TRBV2 and TRBJ1-3; D might be TRBD1 (6 bases). Germline-derived CDR1 and CDR2 are SNHLY and FYNNEI. This CDR3 is built from 13 residues. Between the trimmed V and J ends, which lost 8 bases and 0 bases, there was a span of 8 bases.

The chain links TRBV5-1 to TRBJ1-2, with D tentatively TRBD1 (5 bases). Per the germline V gene, CDR1 is SGHRS and CDR2 is YFSETQ. V lost 0 bases to trimming and J lost 4 bases, with 10 bases between them. CDR3 length equals 14 residues. The DNA of the CDR3 is TGCGCCAGCAGCTTGGGACAGATCGGCTATGGCTACACCTTC. Encoded protein: CASSLGQIGYGYTF.

The genes are TRBV19 and TRBJ1-1; 8 bases match TRBD1. The CDR3 contains 15 residues. V was clipped by 3 bases and J by 1 base; unmatched bases: 4. Germline CDR1 and CDR2: LNHDA and SQIVND (reference sequence). The CDR3 here is CASSIRTGSNTEAFF. CDR3 nucleotide sequence: TGTGCCAGTAGTATCCGGACAGGGTCGAACACTGAAGCTTTCTTT.

The CDR3 here is CASIRATEAFF. The CDR3 DNA reads TGTGCCAGTATCAGGGCCACTGAAGCTTTCTTT. The chain employs TRBV19 and TRBJ1-1, with TRBD1 as a possible D gene (5 bases). The CDR3 spans 11 residues. The germline CDR1 and CDR2 sequences are LNHDA and SQIVND (reference sequence). V was pared by 7 bases and J by 4 bases, with 7 bases between.

This clone was recorded a few times. CDR3 residues: CASRTFGQGAQETQYF. CDR3 DNA: TGTGCCAGCAGGACGTTTGGACAGGGGGCCCAAGAGACCCAGTACTTC. This chain links TRBV6-4 with TRBJ2-5, with 11 bases lining up with TRBD1. Trimming removed 6 bases from V and 1 base from J; junction bases left unmatched: 7. Germline values: CDR1 MRHNA, CDR2 SNTAGT. This CDR3 is built from 16 residues.

J is TRBJ1-3 and V is TRBV6-5, with D possibly TRBD1 on 5 matching bases. This CDR3 contains 14 residues. CDR1 is MNHEY and CDR2 is SVGAGI in the germline V gene. V was shortened by 11 bases and J by 0 bases, with 14 bases between the two germline ends. CDR3 residues: CAAKGDLSGNTIYF. In DNA form, the CDR3 reads TGTGCCGCCAAAGGGGATCTCTCTGGAAACACCATATATTTT.

Points on this clone: This CDR3 is also generated by other DNA sequences in the sample. V and J are TRBV18 and TRBJ1-1, with a weak D call TRBD1 (6 bases). Between the trimmed V and J ends, which lost 3 bases and 2 bases, there was a span of 10 bases. The germline V gene encodes CDR1 KGHSH and CDR2 LQKENI. The length of the CDR3 is 14 residues. CDR3 protein: CASSPNRVNTEAFF. The CDR3 DNA sequence: TGTGCCAGCTCACCCAACAGGGTTAACACTGAAGCTTTCTTT.

The chain has TRBV29-1 and TRBJ1-1, with a tentative D call TRBD1 (6 bases). Trimming took off 7 bases at V and 1 base at J, with 10 bases between the two ends. Germline V gene data show CDR1 as SQVTM and CDR2 as ANQGSEA. The CDR3 runs 12 residues. CDR3 protein: CSGGQGNTEAFF. CDR3 DNA: TGCAGCGGGGGGCAGGGGAACACTGAAGCTTTCTTT.

The rearrangement uses TRBV2 and TRBJ1-6; perhaps TRBD1 as D (6 bases). From germline, CDR1 is SNHLY and CDR2 FYNNEI. The CDR3 sequence is 15 residues long. V lost 6 bases to trimming and J lost 6 bases, with 15 bases between them. The CDR3 loop is CASSVQGGVNSPLHF. The CDR3 nucleotides are TGTGCCAGCAGCGTGCAAGGGGGGGTTAATTCACCCCTCCACTTT. Full variable domain (missing parts from reference TRBV2 and TRBJ1-6): EPEVTQTPSHQVTQMGQEVILRCVPISNHLYFYWYRQILGQKVEFLVSFYNNEISEKSEIFDDQFSVERPDGSNFTLKIRSTKLEDSAMYFCASSVQGGVNSPLHFGNGTRLTVT.

DNA of the CDR3: TGTGCCACCAGTGATTCGCGACTAGCACCACTCAATGAGCAGTTCTTC. It is translated as CATSDSRLAPLNEQFF. This chain connects TRBV24-1 to TRBJ2-1; 7 bases align to TRBD2. After removal of 2 bases from V and 6 bases from J, the junction contained 9 bases not matched to a gene. This CDR3 is built from 16 residues. Germline CDR1 is KGHDR and CDR2 is SFDVKD.

The chain links TRBV6-5 to TRBJ1-2, with 7 bases fitting TRBD1. The ends lost 5 bases at V and 0 bases at J; junction bases unmatched: 6. The CDR3 totals 15 residues. In germline, CDR1 is MNHEY, CDR2 SVGAGI. In DNA, the CDR3 is TGTGCCAGCAGTACCGGGACAGCTTCTAACTATGGCTACACCTTC. Its protein product is CASSTGTASNYGYTF.

V and J are TRBV12-3 or TRBV12-4 and TRBJ2-7; the D gene is possibly TRBD1 (5 bases). V gave up 6 bases and J gave up 5 bases, with 14 bases separating them. CDR3 length equals 13 residues. Written as DNA, the CDR3 is TGTGCCAGCAGCCTAAGGGGATCCAACGAGCAGTACTTC. As protein: CASSLRGSNEQYF.